These 31 T cell receptor beta chains were all obtained from the same sample, sequenced in a study of a mutant IDH1 vaccine in newly diagnosed glioma. Indicated time point: week 47, end of study. Each vaccine dose was 300 ug of mutant IDH1 20-mer peptide, with topical imiquimod. These receptors lack a known antigen. Profiled with immunoSEQ multiplex PCR; TCRdb holds only in-frame clones, not every one. The repertoire holds about 60,000 clones, with 75% to 90% as singletons. The sequenced sample was PBMCs, obtained from a glioma patient whose treatment included an IDH1 peptide vaccine. The receptors shown here come from a woman in her forties or fifties with glioma.

The V and J genes are TRBV28 and TRBJ1-6, with D possibly being TRBD1 (5 bases). This CDR3 region has 16 residues. The V gene lost 3 bases and the J gene lost 8 bases, with 17 bases spanning the gap. Per germline, CDR1 MDHEN and CDR2 SYDVKM. The CDR3 loop reads CASSFEGYLGDSPLHF. Here the CDR3 DNA reads TGTGCCAGCAGTTTCGAGGGGTACCTGGGCGATTCACCCCTCCACTTT. Supplemented by reference TRBV28 and TRBJ1-6, the full variable domain reads DVKVTQSSRYLVKRTGEKVFLECVQDMDHENMFWYRQDPGLGLRLIYFSYDVKMKEKGDIPEGYSVSREKKERFSLILESASTNQTSMYLCASSFEGYLGDSPLHFGNGTRLTVT.

The V call is TRBV29-1, the J call TRBJ2-5; 10 bases line up with TRBD2. The CDR3 runs to 12 residues. V lost 5 bases, J lost 3 bases, and 0 bases stayed unmatched. The germline V gene encodes CDR1 SQVTM and CDR2 ANQGSEA. CDR3 protein: CSVTSGEETQYF. The CDR3 DNA sequence: TGCAGCGTTACTAGCGGGGAAGAGACCCAGTACTTC.

The chain recombines TRBV29-1 with TRBJ1-2, with D maybe TRBD1 (6 bases). Looked up from germline, CDR1 is SQVTM and CDR2 is ANQGSEA. The CDR3 covers 12 residues. V was pared by 8 bases and J by 8 bases, with 18 bases between. The CDR3 loop reads CSSGPRGGGYTF. DNA for the CDR3: TGCAGCTCGGGACCCAGGGGAGGCGGCTACACCTTC.

The chain employs TRBV6-5 and TRBJ1-5, with 7 nucleotides matching TRBD1. The V segment lost 5 bases and the J segment 3 bases; nucleotides outside the gene matches: 4. The CDR3 runs 14 residues. The germline V gene encodes CDR1 MNHEY and CDR2 SVGAGI. In DNA, the CDR3 is TGTGCCAGCAGTCGAACAGGGGACAATCAGCCCCAGCATTTT. It encodes CASSRTGDNQPQHF.

V is TRBV19 and J is TRBJ1-1; TRBD1 agrees at 9 bases. Germline V gene lookup returns CDR1 LNHDA and CDR2 SQIVND (reference sequence). This CDR3 is 14 amino acids long. Trimming removed 9 bases from V and 6 bases from J; junction bases left unmatched: 11. The CDR3 DNA reads TGTGCCAGCACAGGGGGCAAAGGTAAACCTGAAGCTTTCTTT. This codes for CASTGGKGKPEAFF.

The chain combines TRBV2 with TRBJ1-1; D ambiguous. The CDR3 contains 14 residues. Trimming left V 5 bases short and J 5 bases short, with 15 bases between. Germline CDR1 and CDR2: SNHLY and FYNNEI. CDR3 in amino acids: CASSRPATGTEAFF. In DNA form, the CDR3 reads TGTGCCAGCAGTAGGCCTGCAACGGGGACTGAAGCTTTCTTT.

The table lists this clone with a few counts. The gene calls are TRBV6-4 and TRBJ2-2, with a possible D match to TRBD2 (5 bases). The CDR3 has 16 amino acids. Per germline, CDR1 MRHNA and CDR2 SNTAGT. Trimming stripped 0 bases from V and 7 bases from J, with 15 bases between. The CDR3 loop is CASSDSGVSEIGELFF. DNA for the CDR3: TGTGCCAGCAGTGACTCCGGGGTTAGCGAAATCGGGGAGCTGTTTTTT.

The chain links TRBV9 to TRBJ2-7, with 8 bases that match TRBD2. The V gene's germline CDR1 is SGDLS and CDR2 YYNGEE. Unmatched junction bases numbered 4, after V lost 2 bases and J lost 0 bases. The CDR3 contains 15 residues. CDR3 bases: TGTGCCAGCAGCGTGGAACGGGGGGGCTCCTACGAGCAGTACTTC. Translating gives CASSVERGGSYEQYF.

The chain uses TRBV7-2 and TRBJ2-3; possible D gene TRBD2, 6 bases. V lost 5 bases to trimming and J lost 1 base, with 13 bases between them. Germline CDR1 is SGHTA and CDR2 is FQGNSA. The CDR3 contains 15 residues. The CDR3 coding sequence is TGTGCCAGCAGCCCCGGGGGTAGTGGCACAGATACGCAGTATTTT. Its protein product is CASSPGGSGTDTQYF. Together with reference TRBV7-2 and TRBJ2-3, the CDR3 gives the full variable domain: GAGVSQSPSNKVTEKGKDVELRCDPISGHTALYWYRQSLGQGLEFLIYFQGNSAPDKSGLPSDRFSAERTGGSVSTLTIQRTQQEDSAVYLCASSPGGSGTDTQYFGPGTRLTVL.

This chain links TRBV15 with TRBJ2-7, with D unclear. Germline CDR1 LNHNV, CDR2 YYDKDF (reference sequence). V shed 5 bases and J shed 0 bases, with 11 bases lying between them. The CDR3 is 14 residues long. The CDR3 loop is CATSAPRSSYEQYF. In nucleotides, the CDR3 is TGTGCCACCAGCGCCCCTAGGAGCTCCTACGAGCAGTACTTC.

The chain is built from TRBV15 and TRBJ1-2; D call uncertain. The V end lost 1 base, the J end lost 8 bases, and 14 bases lay between the germline ends. The CDR3 is made up of 14 amino acids. From germline, CDR1 is LNHNV and CDR2 YYDKDF (reference sequence). This chain's CDR3 is CATSRATPAGGYTF. CDR3 sequence (DNA): TGTGCCACCAGCAGAGCGACCCCTGCCGGGGGCTACACCTTC.

The chain couples TRBV4-1 to TRBJ2-3; weak D call: TRBD2 (6 bases). Germline CDR1 reads MGHRA; CDR2 reads YSYEKL. There are 13 residues in the CDR3. Trimming shortened V by 1 base and J by 6 bases, and 8 bases separated the two germline ends. The DNA of the CDR3 is TGCGCCAGCAGCCAAGGCCGGGGGGATACGCAGTATTTT. This sequence encodes CASSQGRGDTQYF.

The rearrangement joins TRBV5-1 to TRBJ2-1; D may be TRBD1 (5 bases). The CDR3 loop spans 15 amino acids. Germline CDR1 is SGHRS and CDR2 is YFSETQ. V was pared by 0 bases and J by 8 bases, with 15 bases between. In DNA, the CDR3 is TGCGCCAGCAGCTTGGACGACAGCCCCTTTGATGAGCAGTTCTTC. As protein: CASSLDDSPFDEQFF. The whole variable domain, filled in from reference TRBV5-1 and TRBJ2-1, reads KAGVTQTPRYLIKTRGQQVTLSCSPISGHRSVSWYQQTPGQGLQFLFEYFSETQRNKGNFPGRFSGRQFSNSRSEMNVSTLELGDSALYLCASSLDDSPFDEQFFGPGTRLTVL.

In its sample, this clone was seen once. The V and J genes are TRBV7-9 and TRBJ2-7, with D uncertain. Trimming removed 5 bases at V and 0 bases at J, with 14 bases between. Germline CDR1 SEHNR, CDR2 FQNEAQ (reference sequence). This CDR3 has 15 amino acids. The CDR3 coding sequence is TGTGCCAGCAGCCCCTGGGTGTCCCGCTCCTACGAGCAGTACTTC. Translating it yields CASSPWVSRSYEQYF.

The chain combines TRBV6-5 with TRBJ2-5; D assignment may be TRBD1 or TRBD2 (6 bases each). CDR1 MNHEY and CDR2 SVGAGI come from the germline V gene. Trimming removed 5 bases from V and 7 bases from J, with 14 bases in between. CDR3 length: 13 amino acids. CDR3 residues: CASSRDRRGTQYF. CDR3 nucleotides: TGTGCCAGCAGTCGTGACAGGCGGGGGACCCAGTACTTC.

The chain is built from TRBV19 and TRBJ1-1, with D perhaps TRBD1 (6 bases). V shed 4 bases and J shed 5 bases, with 17 bases lying between them. Germline V CDR1 and CDR2: LNHDA, SQIVND (reference sequence). This CDR3 is built from 15 residues. CDR3 in DNA: TGTGCCAGTAGTAACATGGGACACGGGGGTACTGAAGCTTTCTTT. Residues: CASSNMGHGGTEAFF.

The chain is built from TRBV6-6 and TRBJ2-2; no reliable D call. The CDR3 runs 13 residues. Germline V gene sequence: CDR1 MNHNY, CDR2 SVGAGI (reference sequence). Trimming pared 7 bases from V and 6 bases from J, leaving 12 bases between. The CDR3 protein is CASKQPSPGELFF. The CDR3 DNA sequence: TGTGCCAGCAAACAACCCAGTCCCGGGGAGCTGTTTTTT.

This chain links TRBV9 with TRBJ1-2, with TRBD1 matching 7 bases. V lost 2 bases to trimming and J lost 4 bases; unmatched junction nucleotides: 5. This CDR3 is 14 amino acids long. Germline V lookup: CDR1 SGDLS, CDR2 YYNGEE. CDR3 DNA: TGTGCCAGCAGCGTCACGGGACAGCTCTATGGCTACACCTTC. Encoded protein: CASSVTGQLYGYTF.

This chain joins TRBV10-1 and TRBJ1-2, with D unclear. The V end lost 4 bases, the J end lost 7 bases, and 13 bases lay between the germline ends. In germline, CDR1 is WNHNN, CDR2 SYGVQD (reference sequence). CDR3 size: 13 residues. DNA of the CDR3: TGCGCCAGCAGTGCCCCGGCCGGGGTTGGCTACACCTTC. Its protein product is CASSAPAGVGYTF.

The rearrangement joins TRBV5-4 to TRBJ2-2, with D unclear. Trimming left V 3 bases short and J 4 bases short, with 7 bases between. Germline-derived CDR1 and CDR2 are SGHNT and YYREEE (reference sequence). The CDR3 spans 13 residues. CDR3 in DNA: TGTGCCAGCAGCTCCGCGAGCACCGGGGAGCTGTTTTTT. It codes for CASSSASTGELFF.

This chain uses TRBV30 with TRBJ2-5; D is unclear. This CDR3 is 13 amino acids long. Germline V gene lookup returns CDR1 GTSNPN and CDR2 SVGIG (reference sequence). V lost 4 bases and J lost 1, with 10 bases in between. The CDR3 nucleotides are TGTGCCTGGAATATGAACCGCCAAGAGACCCAGTACTTC. Residues: CAWNMNRQETQYF.

V is TRBV10-3 and J is TRBJ2-5, with 10 bases matching TRBD2. Trimming took 6 bases from V and 4 from J; bases not matched to a gene: 11. The CDR3 runs 16 residues. From germline, CDR1 is ENHRY and CDR2 SYGVKD. As DNA, the CDR3 is TGTGCCATCAGCTCGGGGGTAGCGGGGGGTACAGAGACCCAGTACTTC. Translation: CAISSGVAGGTETQYF.

This chain joins TRBV11-3 and TRBJ1-2; 10 bases are a match to TRBD1. The germline V gene encodes CDR1 SGHNT and CDR2 YENEEA. The CDR3 loop spans 16 amino acids. The V and J ends lost 4 bases and 5 bases, in that order; junction bases with no gene match: 10. The CDR3 here is CASSSGSGTGDYGYTF. CDR3 DNA sequence: TGTGCCAGCAGCTCGGGGTCGGGGACAGGGGATTATGGCTACACCTTC. Supplemented by reference TRBV11-3 and TRBJ1-2, the full variable domain reads EAGVVQSPRYKIIEKKQPVAFWCNPISGHNTLYWYLQNLGQGPELLIRYENEEAVDDSQLPKDRFSAERLKGVDSTLKIQPAELGDSAVYLCASSSGSGTGDYGYTFGSGTRLTVV.

V is TRBV9 and J is TRBJ1-1; 8 nucleotides line up with TRBD1. Germline V lookup: CDR1 SGDLS, CDR2 YYNGEE. V lost 3 bases to trimming and J lost 4 bases; unmatched junction nucleotides: 8. The CDR3 is 15 amino acids. CDR3 coding DNA: TGTGCCAGCAGCGCCCGACAGGGGTTGGGCACTGAAGCTTTCTTT. It specifies CASSARQGLGTEAFF.

V gene TRBV9 combines with J gene TRBJ2-7; D gene uncertain. Per the germline V gene, CDR1 is SGDLS and CDR2 is YYNGEE. The CDR3 extends over 14 amino acids. Trimming stripped 4 bases from V and 1 base from J, with 12 bases between. The CDR3 loop reads CASSPTVLSYEQYF. The DNA of the CDR3 is TGTGCCAGCAGCCCCACCGTCCTTTCCTACGAGCAGTACTTC.

The genes are TRBV6-1 and TRBJ1-2; D gene uncertain. V lost 1 base to trimming and J lost 12 bases, with 15 bases between them. Germline V gene sequence: CDR1 MNHNS, CDR2 SASEGT. This CDR3 region has 13 residues. The CDR3 is CASSEGGIPRHTF. The DNA for the CDR3 is TGTGCCAGCAGTGAAGGAGGGATCCCGCGCCACACCTTC.

Only a few counts were recorded for this clone. This chain joins TRBV6-1 and TRBJ1-1; D is ambiguous. The CDR3 loop spans 13 amino acids. Germline-derived CDR1 and CDR2 are MNHNS and SASEGT. Trimming cost V 3 bases and J 1 base, with 6 bases left between them. CDR3 amino acids: CASSERENTEAFF. For the CDR3, the DNA is TGTGCCAGCAGTGAGAGGGAGAACACTGAAGCTTTCTTT.

This clone was seen more than once but under ten times. An end of the junction does not agree with germline; a read error may underlie this. The chain joins TRBV6-5 to TRBJ1-5; D remains unclear. CDR1 is MNHEY and CDR2 is SVGAGI in the germline V gene. This CDR3 contains 15 residues. This CDR3 reads CASSYSLGSNQPQHF. The DNA of the CDR3 is TGTGCCAGCAGCTACTCTTTAGGGTCAAATCAGCCCCAGCATTTT.

This clone occurred once. This chain uses TRBV9 with TRBJ2-7; 10 bases are a match to TRBD1. The DNA end favors TRBJ2-5, so the J call may be wrong. The CDR3 loop spans 16 amino acids. Looked up from germline, CDR1 is SGDLS and CDR2 is YYNGEE. As DNA, the CDR3 is TGTGCCAGCAGCGCCTCCGGGACAGGGGTAAAGGAGACCCAGTACTTC. Protein: CASSASGTGVKETQYF.

The chain links TRBV5-6 to TRBJ1-1; TRBD1 is a possible D gene (6 bases). Germline CDR1 SGHDT, CDR2 YYEEEE. V dropped 4 bases and J dropped 11 bases, with 15 bases sitting between them. This CDR3 has 12 amino acids. CDR3 DNA sequence: TGTGCCAGCAGCCAAGGACCCGGGGGCGCTTTCTTT. It translates to CASSQGPGGAFF.

The chain is built from TRBV27 and TRBJ1-2; 7 nucleotides match TRBD1. From germline, CDR1 is MNHEY and CDR2 SMNVEV (reference sequence). After removal of 0 bases from V and 7 bases from J, the junction contained 8 bases not matched to a gene. The CDR3 runs 15 residues. Here the CDR3 reads CASSLSISGDSGYTF. In DNA form, the CDR3 reads TGTGCCAGCAGTTTATCAATCTCGGGGGACAGTGGCTACACCTTC.